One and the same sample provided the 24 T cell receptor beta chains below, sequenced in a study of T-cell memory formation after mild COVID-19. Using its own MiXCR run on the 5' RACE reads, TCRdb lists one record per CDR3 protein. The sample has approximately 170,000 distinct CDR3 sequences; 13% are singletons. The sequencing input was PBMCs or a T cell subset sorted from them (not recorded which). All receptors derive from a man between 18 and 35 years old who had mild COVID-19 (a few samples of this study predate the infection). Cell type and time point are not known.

CDR3 region: CASSLRGVGDSPLHF. CDR3 coding DNA: TGTGCCAGCAGTTTAAGAGGGGTTGGGGATTCACCCCTCCACTTT. V gene TRBV27 combines with J gene TRBJ1-6, with D possibly matching TRBD1 (5 bases). V dropped 2 bases and J dropped 8 bases, with 13 bases sitting between them. This CDR3 contains 15 residues. CDR1 MNHEY and CDR2 SMNVEV come from the germline V gene (reference sequence).

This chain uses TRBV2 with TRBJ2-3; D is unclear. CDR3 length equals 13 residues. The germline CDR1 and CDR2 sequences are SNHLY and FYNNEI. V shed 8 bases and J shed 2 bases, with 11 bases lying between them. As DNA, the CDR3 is TGTGCCAGCGGAGTCCGCCTCACAGATACGCAGTATTTT. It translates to CASGVRLTDTQYF. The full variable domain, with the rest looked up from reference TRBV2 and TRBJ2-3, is EPEVTQTPSHQVTQMGQEVILRCVPISNHLYFYWYRQILGQKVEFLVSFYNNEISEKSEIFDDQFSVERPDGSNFTLKIRSTKLEDSAMYFCASGVRLTDTQYFGPGTRLTVL.

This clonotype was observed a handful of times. CDR3 DNA: TGTGCCAGCAGCTTAATGGGTGATACGCAGTATTTT. Amino acids: CASSLMGDTQYF. The gene calls are TRBV7-2 and TRBJ2-3; D unresolved. Trimming removed 2 bases from V and 6 bases from J, with 6 bases in between. Looked up from germline, CDR1 is SGHTA and CDR2 is FQGNSA. This CDR3 contains 12 residues.

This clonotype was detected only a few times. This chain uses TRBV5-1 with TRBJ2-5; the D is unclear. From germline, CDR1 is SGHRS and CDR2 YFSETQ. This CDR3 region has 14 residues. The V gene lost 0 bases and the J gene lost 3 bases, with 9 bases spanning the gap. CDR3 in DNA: TGCGCCAGCAGCTTGGAGGCGCCAGAAGAGACCCAGTACTTC. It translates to CASSLEAPEETQYF.

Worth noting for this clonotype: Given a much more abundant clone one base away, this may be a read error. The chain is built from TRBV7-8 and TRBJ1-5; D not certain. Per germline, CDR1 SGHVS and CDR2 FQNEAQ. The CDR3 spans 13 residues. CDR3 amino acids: CASSRGSNQPRHF. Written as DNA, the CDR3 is TGTGCCAGCAGCCGCGGCAGCAATCAGCCCCGGCATTTT.

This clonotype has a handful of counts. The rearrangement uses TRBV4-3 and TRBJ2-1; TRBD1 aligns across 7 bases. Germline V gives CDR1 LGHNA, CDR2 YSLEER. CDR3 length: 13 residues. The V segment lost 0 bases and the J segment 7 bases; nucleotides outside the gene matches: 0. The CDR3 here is CASSQEQGNEQFF. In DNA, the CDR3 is TGCGCCAGCAGCCAAGAACAGGGGAATGAGCAGTTCTTC.

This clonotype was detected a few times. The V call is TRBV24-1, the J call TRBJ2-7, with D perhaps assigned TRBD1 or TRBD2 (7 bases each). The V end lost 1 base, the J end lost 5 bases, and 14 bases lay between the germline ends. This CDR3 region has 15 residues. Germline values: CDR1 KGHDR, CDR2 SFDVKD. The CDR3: CATSDLGRGRDEQYV. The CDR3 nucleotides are TGTGCCACCAGTGATTTAGGCAGGGGGAGGGACGAGCAGTACGTC.

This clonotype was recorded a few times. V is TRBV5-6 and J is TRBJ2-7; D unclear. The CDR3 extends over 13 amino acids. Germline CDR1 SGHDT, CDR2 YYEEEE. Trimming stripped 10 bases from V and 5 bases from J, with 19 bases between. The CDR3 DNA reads TGTGCCGTACCCCCCGGGCAGGATAACGAGCAGTACGTC. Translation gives CAVPPGQDNEQYV.

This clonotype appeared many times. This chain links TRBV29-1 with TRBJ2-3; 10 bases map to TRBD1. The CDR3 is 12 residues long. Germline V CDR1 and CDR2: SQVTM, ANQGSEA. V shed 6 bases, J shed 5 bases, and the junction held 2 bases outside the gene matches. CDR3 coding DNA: TGCAGCGTGAGGGACAGGGGAGATACGCAGTATTTT. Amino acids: CSVRDRGDTQYF.

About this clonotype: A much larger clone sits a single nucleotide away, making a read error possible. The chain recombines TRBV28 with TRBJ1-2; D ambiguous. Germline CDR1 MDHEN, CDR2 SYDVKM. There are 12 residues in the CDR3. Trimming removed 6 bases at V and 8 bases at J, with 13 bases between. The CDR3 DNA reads TGTGCCAGCAGCTCCCACGGAAAAGGCTACACCTTC. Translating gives CASSSHGKGYTF.

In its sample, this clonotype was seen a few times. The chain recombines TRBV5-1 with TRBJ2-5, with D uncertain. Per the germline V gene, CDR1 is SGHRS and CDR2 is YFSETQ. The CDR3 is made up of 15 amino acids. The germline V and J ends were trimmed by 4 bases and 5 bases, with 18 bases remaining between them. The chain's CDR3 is CASSPSGTLGETQYF. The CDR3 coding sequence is TGCGCCAGCAGCCCCTCGGGCACCTTGGGGGAGACCCAGTACTTC.

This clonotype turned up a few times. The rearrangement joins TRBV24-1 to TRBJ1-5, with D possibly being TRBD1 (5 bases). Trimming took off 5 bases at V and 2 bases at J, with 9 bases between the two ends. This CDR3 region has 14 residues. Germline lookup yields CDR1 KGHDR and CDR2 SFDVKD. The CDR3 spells CATSGGVRNQPQHF. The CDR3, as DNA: TGTGCCACCAGTGGAGGGGTTCGCAATCAGCCCCAGCATTTT.

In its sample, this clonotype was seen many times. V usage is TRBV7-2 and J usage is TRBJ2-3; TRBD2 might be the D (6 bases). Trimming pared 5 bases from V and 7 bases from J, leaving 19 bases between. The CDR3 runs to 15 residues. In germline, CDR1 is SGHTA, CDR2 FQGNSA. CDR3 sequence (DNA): TGTGCCAGCAGCCGCGGGACTGCCGACCCGAATACGCAGTATTTT. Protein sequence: CASSRGTADPNTQYF.

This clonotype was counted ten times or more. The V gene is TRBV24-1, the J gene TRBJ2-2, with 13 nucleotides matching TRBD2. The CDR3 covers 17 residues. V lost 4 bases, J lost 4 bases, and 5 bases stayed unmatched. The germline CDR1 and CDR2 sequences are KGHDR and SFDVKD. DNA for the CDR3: TGTGCCACCAGTGACGGGGGACTAGCGGGAAGCACCGGGGAGCTGTTTTTT. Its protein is CATSDGGLAGSTGELFF.

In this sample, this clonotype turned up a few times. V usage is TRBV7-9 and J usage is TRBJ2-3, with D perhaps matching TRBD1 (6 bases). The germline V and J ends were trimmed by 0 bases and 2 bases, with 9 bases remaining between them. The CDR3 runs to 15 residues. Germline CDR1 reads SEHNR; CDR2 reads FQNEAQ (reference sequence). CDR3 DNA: TGTGCCAGCAGCTTAGCGGACAGTGTCACAGATACGCAGTATTTT. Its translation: CASSLADSVTDTQYF.

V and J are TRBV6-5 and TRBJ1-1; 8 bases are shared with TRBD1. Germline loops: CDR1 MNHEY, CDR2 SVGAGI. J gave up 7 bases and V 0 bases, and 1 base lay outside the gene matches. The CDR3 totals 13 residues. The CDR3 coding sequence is TGTGCCAGCAGTTACTCGGGGACAGGTGAAGCTTTCTTT. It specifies CASSYSGTGEAFF.

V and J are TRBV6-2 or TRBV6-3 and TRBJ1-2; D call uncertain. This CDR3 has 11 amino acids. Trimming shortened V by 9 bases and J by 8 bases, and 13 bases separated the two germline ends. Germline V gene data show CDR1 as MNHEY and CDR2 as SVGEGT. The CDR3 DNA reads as TGTGCCAGTGGGAAATCGCGCGGCTACACCTTC. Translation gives CASGKSRGYTF.

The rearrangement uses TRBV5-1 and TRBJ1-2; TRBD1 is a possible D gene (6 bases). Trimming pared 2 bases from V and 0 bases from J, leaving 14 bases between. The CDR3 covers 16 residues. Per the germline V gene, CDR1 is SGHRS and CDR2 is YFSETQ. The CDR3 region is CASSFFRGTSNYGYTF. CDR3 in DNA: TGCGCCAGCAGCTTTTTCAGGGGCACTTCTAACTATGGCTACACCTTC.

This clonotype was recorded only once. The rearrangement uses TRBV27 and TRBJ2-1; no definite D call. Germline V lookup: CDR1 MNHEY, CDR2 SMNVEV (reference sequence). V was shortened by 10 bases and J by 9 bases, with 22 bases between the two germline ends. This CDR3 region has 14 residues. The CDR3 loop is CATPTHVRIAEQFF. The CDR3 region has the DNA TGTGCCACCCCGACACACGTACGGATTGCTGAGCAGTTCTTC.

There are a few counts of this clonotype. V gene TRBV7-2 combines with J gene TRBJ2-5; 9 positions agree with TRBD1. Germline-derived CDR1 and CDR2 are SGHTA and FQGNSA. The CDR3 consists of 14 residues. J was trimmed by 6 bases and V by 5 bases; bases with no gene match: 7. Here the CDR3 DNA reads TGTGCCAGCAGCCTTGACAGGGGGATGAAGACCCAGTACTTC. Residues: CASSLDRGMKTQYF.

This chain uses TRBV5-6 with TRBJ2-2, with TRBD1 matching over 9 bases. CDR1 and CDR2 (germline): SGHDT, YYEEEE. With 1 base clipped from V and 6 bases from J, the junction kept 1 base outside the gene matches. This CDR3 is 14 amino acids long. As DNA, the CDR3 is TGTGCCAGCAGCTTGTACAGGGGGCCCGGGGAGCTGTTTTTT. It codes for CASSLYRGPGELFF.

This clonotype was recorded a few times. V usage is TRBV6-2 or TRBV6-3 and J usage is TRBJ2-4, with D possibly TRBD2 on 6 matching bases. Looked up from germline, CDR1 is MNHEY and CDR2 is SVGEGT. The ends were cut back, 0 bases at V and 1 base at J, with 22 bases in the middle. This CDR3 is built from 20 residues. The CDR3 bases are TGTGCCAGCAGTTACTCGAGGACGCGCGGGACGGGCCTTGCCAAAAACATTCAGTACTTC. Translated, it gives CASSYSRTRGTGLAKNIQYF.

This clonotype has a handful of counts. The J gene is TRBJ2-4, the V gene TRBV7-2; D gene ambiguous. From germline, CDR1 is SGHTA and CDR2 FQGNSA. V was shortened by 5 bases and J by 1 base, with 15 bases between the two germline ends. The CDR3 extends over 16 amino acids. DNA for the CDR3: TGTGCCAGCAGCCCTCAGTCCTCTAGTGCCAAAAACATTCAGTACTTC. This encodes CASSPQSSSAKNIQYF.

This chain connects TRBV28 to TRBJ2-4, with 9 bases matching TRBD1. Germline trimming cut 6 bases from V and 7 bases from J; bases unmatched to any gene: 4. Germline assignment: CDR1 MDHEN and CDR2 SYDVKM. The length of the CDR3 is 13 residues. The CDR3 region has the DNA TGTGCCAGCAGAGTCGGACAGGGGAACATTCAGTACTTC. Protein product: CASRVGQGNIQYF.